These 29 T cell receptor beta chains were sequenced from one sample in a study of blood T cells in healthy people across ages. Alongside a J-beta primer mix, a sample-barcoded 5' primer served in a second PCR lasting about 7 to 11 cycles. TCRdb called the 5' RACE reads again in MiXCR, with one record for every CDR3 protein. This table has hundreds of thousands of distinct CDR3 sequences, approximately 31% appearing once. The sample taken for sequencing was blood. These receptors originate from a woman aged 80 or over in good health.

As regards this clonotype: Being one base from a much bigger clone, this may be a read error. The rearrangement joins TRBV12-3 or TRBV12-4 to TRBJ1-6; D not certain. The CDR3 is 15 amino acids. CDR3 DNA sequence: TGTGTCAGCAGTTTAAGGCAGATTGATAATTCACCCCTCCACTTT. This translates into CVSSLRQIDNSPLHF.

This chain uses TRBV18 with TRBJ2-3; TRBD1 matches 10 bases. Germline V CDR1 and CDR2: KGHSH, LQKENI. The CDR3 has 19 amino acids. Trimming at V came to 7 bases and at J to 1 base, leaving 17 bases not matched to a gene. The CDR3 nucleotides are TGTGCCAGCTACCCGACCGGGACAGGGGAGGTTAAGGGCACAGATACGCAGTATTTT. Translated, it gives CASYPTGTGEVKGTDTQYF.

This clonotype has a count of ten or more. The chain combines TRBV6-1 with TRBJ1-1, with TRBD1 matching over 7 bases. V gave up 4 bases and J gave up 3 bases; unmatched junction bases: 8. From germline, CDR1 is MNHNS and CDR2 SASEGT. The CDR3 has 15 amino acids. CDR3 coding DNA: TGTGCCAGCAGTGTGAAGCCAGGGGGGGACACTGAAGCTTTCTTT. Translated: CASSVKPGGDTEAFF.

The chain has TRBV7-2 and TRBJ2-3, with 8 bases lining up with TRBD2. This CDR3 spans 17 amino acids. CDR1 and CDR2 from the germline V gene are SGHTA and FQGNSA. V lost 1 base to trimming and J lost 2 bases; unmatched junction nucleotides: 8. DNA for the CDR3: TGTGCCAGCAGCTTAGATCCAATAGCGGGGTTCACAGATACGCAGTATTTT. Encoded protein: CASSLDPIAGFTDTQYF.

The rearrangement uses TRBV6-6 and TRBJ2-4; 11 bases are shared with TRBD2. The J call could be wrong; TRBJ2-5 is a better fit for the DNA end. This CDR3 is built from 14 residues. Looked up from germline, CDR1 is MNHNY and CDR2 is SVGAGI (reference sequence). CDR3 bases: TGTGCCAGCAGCGGGACTAGCGGTGAAGAGACCCAGTACTTC. Protein: CASSGTSGEETQYF.

V usage is TRBV27 and J usage is TRBJ2-1; D is unresolved. V lost 5 bases and J 2 bases, leaving 10 bases between the germline ends. The CDR3 consists of 14 residues. Germline V gene data show CDR1 as MNHEY and CDR2 as SMNVEV (reference sequence). The CDR3 DNA follows: TGTGCCAGCAGTGGCGCGTCCCCCTACAATGAGCAGTTCTTC. Its protein is CASSGASPYNEQFF.

The table lists this clonotype with many counts. V is TRBV7-9 and J is TRBJ2-6, with a possible D match to TRBD2 (5 bases). Between the trimmed V and J ends, which lost 0 bases and 6 bases, there was a span of 12 bases. The CDR3 totals 16 residues. Germline V gene data show CDR1 as SEHNR and CDR2 as FQNEAQ (reference sequence). CDR3 DNA: TGTGCCAGCAGCTTAGCGCAAGGAGGTACGGCCAACGTCCTGACTTTC. It specifies CASSLAQGGTANVLTF.

With respect to this clonotype: One end of the junction varies from germline; a read error may be responsible. V and J are TRBV12-3 or TRBV12-4 and TRBJ2-3, with D maybe TRBD1 (5 bases). There are 14 residues in the CDR3. The CDR3 bases are TGTGCCAGCACCTCGAAGGGGCGCACAGATGCGCAGTATTTT. It yields the protein CASTSKGRTDAQYF.

With regard to this clonotype: A clone one base away is much larger, so this may be a read error. The chain employs TRBV30 and TRBJ2-7, with 7 bases that match TRBD2. The CDR3 loop spans 14 amino acids. Per the germline V gene, CDR1 is GTSNPN and CDR2 is SVGIG (reference sequence). With 2 bases clipped from V and 7 bases from J, the junction kept 11 bases outside the gene matches. The CDR3 DNA follows: TGTGCCTGGAGTTTTGGGGGGGAGTACAATGAGCAGTACTTC. It yields the protein CAWSFGGEYNEQYF. The full variable domain, rest sourced from reference TRBV30 and TRBJ2-7, is SQTIHQWPATLVQPVGSPLSLECTVEGTSNPNLYWYRQAAGRGLQLLFYSVGIGQISSEVPQNLSASRPQDRQFILSSKKLLLSDSGFYLCAWSFGGEYNEQYFGPGTRLTVT.

The V gene is TRBV7-2, the J gene TRBJ1-2; 8 bases map to TRBD1. This CDR3 is built from 16 residues. Germline lookup yields CDR1 SGHTA and CDR2 FQGNSA. V lost 4 bases to trimming and J lost 4 bases; unmatched junction nucleotides: 11. CDR3 amino acids: CASSYQAQGAGYGYTF. DNA for the CDR3: TGTGCCAGCAGCTATCAGGCCCAGGGGGCCGGCTATGGCTACACCTTC. The full variable domain, its missing parts supplied by reference TRBV7-2 and TRBJ1-2, is GAGVSQSPSNKVTEKGKDVELRCDPISGHTALYWYRQSLGQGLEFLIYFQGNSAPDKSGLPSDRFSAERTGGSVSTLTIQRTQQEDSAVYLCASSYQAQGAGYGYTFGSGTRLTVV.

This clonotype was seen only a few times. A much larger clone differs by one base, so this may be a read error. The rearrangement links TRBV5-5 to TRBJ2-7; 11 bases align to TRBD1. CDR1 is SGHKS, CDR2 YYEKEE, per germline (reference sequence). CDR3 length: 15 residues. J was trimmed by 6 bases and V by 6 bases; bases with no gene match: 11. The CDR3 DNA is TGTGCCAGCACCAACACCGGGACAGGGGGACGCGAGCAGTACTTC. Translating gives CASTNTGTGGREQYF.

Worth noting for this clonotype: This could be a read error, since a much larger clone is one nucleotide away. This chain joins TRBV11-2 and TRBJ2-7, with 7 bases that match TRBD1. Germline CDR1 SGHAT, CDR2 FQNNGV. After removal of 4 bases from V and 2 bases from J, the junction contained 8 bases not matched to a gene. The CDR3 has 15 residues. CDR3 in amino acids: CASSSDRAKPYEQYF. Here the CDR3 DNA reads TGTGCCAGCAGCTCAGACAGGGCGAAGCCCTACGAGCAGTACTTC.

This clonotype was detected a few times. Given a much more abundant clone one base away, this may be a read error. V gene TRBV7-9 combines with J gene TRBJ2-1; 8 nucleotides agree with TRBD2. The closer fit of TRBJ2-7 to the DNA end suggests the J call may be wrong. This CDR3 is built from 16 residues. Germline CDR1 is SEHNR and CDR2 is FQNEAQ (reference sequence). The chain's CDR3 is CASSRGGPSSYNEQYF. Here the CDR3 DNA reads TGTGCCAGCAGTCGCGGGGGGCCCAGCTCCTACAATGAGCAGTACTTC.

This clonotype was counted ten times or more. The chain links TRBV28 to TRBJ2-5, with 10 positions matching TRBD1. The CDR3 consists of 16 residues. The J segment lost 5 bases and the V segment lost 6 bases, leaving 12 bases of the junction unmatched. CDR1 and CDR2 (germline): MDHEN, SYDVKM. DNA for the CDR3: TGTGCCAGCAGCCCTACCCCAGACAGGGGGCACGAGACCCAGTACTTC. Protein product: CASSPTPDRGHETQYF.

V gene TRBV30 combines with J gene TRBJ1-2; 7 nucleotides match TRBD1. CDR1 is GTSNPN, CDR2 SVGIG, per germline (reference sequence). The CDR3 contains 11 residues. V lost 0 bases to trimming and J lost 8 bases; unmatched junction nucleotides: 0. The CDR3 DNA follows: TGTGCCTGGAGTGTGGGACAGGGCTACACCTTC. Its translation: CAWSVGQGYTF.

This clonotype was detected ten times or more. This may be a read error, as it is one base from a much larger clone. The V gene is TRBV11-2, the J gene TRBJ2-1; 10 positions agree with TRBD2. The J call may be wrong; the DNA end is better matched by TRBJ2-7. CDR1 is SGHAT and CDR2 is FQNNGV in the germline V gene. CDR3 length: 15 amino acids. The DNA of the CDR3 is TGTGCCAGCAGCTTAACTAGCGGGGCCTACAATGAGCAGTACTTC. This codes for CASSLTSGAYNEQYF.

This sequence joins TRBV6-5 and TRBJ2-7; the D is unclear. The V gene's germline CDR1 is MNHEY and CDR2 SVGAGI. The V end lost 10 bases, the J end lost 0 bases, and 4 bases lay between the germline ends. The CDR3 totals 10 residues. DNA of the CDR3: TGTGCCACCTTCTCCTACGAGCAGTACTTC. This gives the protein CATFSYEQYF.

This clonotype occurred a few times. The V gene is TRBV6-1, the J gene TRBJ1-1; 8 bases align to TRBD1. The V gene end was trimmed by 8 bases and the J gene end by 1 base; junction bases not matched to a gene: 3. CDR3 length equals 13 residues. Germline loops: CDR1 MNHNS, CDR2 SASEGT. The CDR3 nucleotides are TGTGCCAGCGGGGGACAGGCGAACACTGAAGCTTTCTTT. Protein product: CASGGQANTEAFF.

This clonotype was detected many times. The rearrangement joins TRBV4-2 to TRBJ2-3; D is uncertain. The germline V gene has CDR1 LGHNA and CDR2 YNFKEQ. The CDR3 consists of 14 residues. V was clipped by 6 bases and J by 0 bases, with 10 bases between them. CDR3 bases: TGTGCCAGCAGGATCGGGCTTAGCACAGATACGCAGTATTTT. It yields the protein CASRIGLSTDTQYF.

Regarding this clonotype: It may be a read error: a sequence one base away is much more abundant. The rearrangement links TRBV6-6 to TRBJ2-3, with a tentative D call TRBD2 (5 bases). The CDR3 is 13 residues long. Germline loops: CDR1 MNHNY, CDR2 SVGAGI (reference sequence). In DNA, the CDR3 is TGTGCCAGCAGTTGGGTAGCGCCAGATACGCTGTATTTT. It codes for CASSWVAPDTLYF.

This sequence joins TRBV7-2 and TRBJ1-2; 10 nucleotides align to TRBD1. Germline V gene sequence: CDR1 SGHTA, CDR2 FQGNSA. The trim removed 1 base at V and 9 bases at J, leaving 8 bases unmatched. This CDR3 region has 15 residues. CDR3 in amino acids: CASSLGTGGARSYTF. Written as DNA, the CDR3 is TGTGCCAGCAGCTTAGGGACAGGGGGGGCTCGGAGCTACACCTTC.

This chain connects TRBV2 to TRBJ2-5; 9 nucleotides align to TRBD2. The CDR3 is 15 amino acids. The germline CDR1 and CDR2 sequences are SNHLY and FYNNEI. With 4 bases clipped from V and 4 bases from J, the junction kept 7 bases outside the gene matches. In DNA form, the CDR3 reads TGTGCCAGCAGTGCGGGGCGGGGGGGCCCAGAGACCCAGTACTTC. Residues: CASSAGRGGPETQYF.

Regarding this clonotype: It may be a read error: a sequence one base away is much more abundant. The chain has TRBV7-8 and TRBJ1-1; D ambiguous. The CDR3 totals 14 residues. Trimming took 6 bases from V and 11 from J, leaving 22 bases between them. Germline loops: CDR1 SGHVS, CDR2 FQNEAQ. This CDR3 reads CASRCNSGSRSAFF. In nucleotides, the CDR3 is TGTGCCAGCAGGTGCAACTCAGGTTCCCGGTCGGCTTTCTTT.

This clonotype was seen more than once but under ten times. The CDR3 protein is CASSLSAAGNYGYTF. The CDR3 coding sequence is TGTGCCAGCAGTTTATCAGCCGCAGGAAACTATGGCTACACCTTC. The chain uses TRBV12-3 or TRBV12-4 and TRBJ1-2; D uncertain. Trimming left V 2 bases short and J 2 bases short, with 12 bases between. This CDR3 spans 15 amino acids.

This clonotype was detected many times. The rearrangement joins TRBV5-5 to TRBJ2-3; no firm D call. V lost 4 bases to trimming and J lost 0 bases, with 15 bases between them. There are 16 residues in the CDR3. The germline V gene encodes CDR1 SGHKS and CDR2 YYEKEE (reference sequence). CDR3 protein: CASSLGMISSTDTQYF. Written as DNA, the CDR3 is TGTGCCAGCAGCCTCGGCATGATCTCTAGCACAGATACGCAGTATTTT.

On this clonotype itself: Since a much larger clone is just one base distant, this may be a read error. The chain uses TRBV6-6 and TRBJ1-5, with D maybe TRBD1 (6 bases). The V gene's germline CDR1 is MNHNY and CDR2 SVGAGI (reference sequence). This CDR3 is 14 amino acids long. Trimming shortened V by 7 bases and J by 4 bases, and 14 bases separated the two germline ends. CDR3 region: CASTEGQHNQPQHF. For the CDR3, the DNA is TGTGCCAGCACCGAAGGACAGCATAATCAGCCCCAGCATTTT.

This clonotype was counted at least ten times. This chain uses TRBV4-2 with TRBJ2-5; 9 bases line up with TRBD2. V dropped 1 base and J dropped 4; count of bases not matched to a gene: 10. Germline V gene sequence: CDR1 LGHNA, CDR2 YNFKEQ. The CDR3 has 17 amino acids. This CDR3 is CASSQGAAGGITETQYF. As DNA, the CDR3 is TGTGCCAGCAGCCAAGGGGCAGCGGGGGGTATCACAGAGACCCAGTACTTC.

This clonotype was seen repeatedly, ten times or more. The genes are TRBV27 and TRBJ2-5; the D gene is possibly TRBD1 (8 bases). This CDR3 comprises 13 residues. The V end lost 6 bases, the J end lost 6 bases, and 14 bases lay between the germline ends. The germline gives CDR1 MNHEY, CDR2 SMNVEV (reference sequence). As DNA, the CDR3 is TGTGCCAGCAGCCCACAGGGGGGGAAGACCCAGTACTTC. Amino acid sequence: CASSPQGGKTQYF.

This clonotype was seen many times. The chain combines TRBV9 with TRBJ2-7; possible D gene TRBD2, 6 bases. Between the trimmed V and J ends, which lost 1 base and 7 bases, there was a span of 15 bases. This CDR3 comprises 14 residues. Germline V gives CDR1 SGDLS, CDR2 YYNGEE. CDR3 protein: CASSVIDTGGEQYF. The CDR3 region has the DNA TGTGCCAGCAGCGTAATCGACACAGGAGGGGAGCAGTACTTC.